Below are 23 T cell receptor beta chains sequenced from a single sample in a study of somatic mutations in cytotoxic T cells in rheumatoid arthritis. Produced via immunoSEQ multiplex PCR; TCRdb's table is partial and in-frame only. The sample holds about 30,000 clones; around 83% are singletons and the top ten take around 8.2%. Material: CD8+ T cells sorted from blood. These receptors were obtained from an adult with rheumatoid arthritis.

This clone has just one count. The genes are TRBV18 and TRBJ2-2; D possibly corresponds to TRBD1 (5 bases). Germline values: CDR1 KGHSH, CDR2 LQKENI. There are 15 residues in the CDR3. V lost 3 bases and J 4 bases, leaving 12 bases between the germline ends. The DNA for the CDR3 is TGTGCCAGCTCACCCACAGGTGATCTCACCGGGGAGCTGTTTTTT. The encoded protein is CASSPTGDLTGELFF.

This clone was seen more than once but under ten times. CDR3 in DNA: TGTGCCTGGAGTTTCGGGGGGACCACTGAAGCTTTCTTT. The encoded protein is CAWSFGGTTEAFF. The chain has TRBV30 and TRBJ1-1; D possibly corresponds to TRBD1 (5 bases). Germline V gene sequence: CDR1 GTSNPN, CDR2 SVGIG (reference sequence). Between the trimmed V and J ends, which lost 2 bases and 4 bases, there was a span of 11 bases. The CDR3 is 13 residues long.

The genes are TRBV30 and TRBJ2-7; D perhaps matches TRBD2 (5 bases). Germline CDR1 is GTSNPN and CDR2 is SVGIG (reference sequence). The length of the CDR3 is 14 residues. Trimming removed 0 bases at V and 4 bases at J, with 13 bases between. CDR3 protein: CAWSVGSTKYEQYF. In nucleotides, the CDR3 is TGTGCCTGGAGTGTAGGGAGTACGAAGTACGAGCAGTACTTC. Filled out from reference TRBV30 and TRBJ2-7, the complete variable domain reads SQTIHQWPATLVQPVGSPLSLECTVEGTSNPNLYWYRQAAGRGLQLLFYSVGIGQISSEVPQNLSASRPQDRQFILSSKKLLLSDSGFYLCAWSVGSTKYEQYFGPGTRLTVT.

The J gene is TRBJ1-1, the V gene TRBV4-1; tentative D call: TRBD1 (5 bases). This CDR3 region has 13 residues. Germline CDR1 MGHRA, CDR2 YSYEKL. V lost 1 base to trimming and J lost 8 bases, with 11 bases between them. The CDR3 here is CASSQVWGTEAFF. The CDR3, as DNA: TGCGCCAGCAGCCAAGTTTGGGGGACCGAAGCTTTCTTT.

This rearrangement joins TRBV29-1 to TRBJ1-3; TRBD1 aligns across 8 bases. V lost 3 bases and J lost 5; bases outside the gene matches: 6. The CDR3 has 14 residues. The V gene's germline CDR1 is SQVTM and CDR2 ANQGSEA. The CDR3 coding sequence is TGCAGCGTTGAGGTCAGGACAGGGAGAAACACCATATATTTT. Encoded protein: CSVEVRTGRNTIYF.

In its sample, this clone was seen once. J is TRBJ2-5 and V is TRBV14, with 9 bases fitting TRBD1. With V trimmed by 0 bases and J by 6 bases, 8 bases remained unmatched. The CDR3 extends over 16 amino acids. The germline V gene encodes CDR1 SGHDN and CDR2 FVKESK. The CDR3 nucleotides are TGTGCCAGCAGCCAAGAGGGACAGGGTCTCGTAAAGACCCAGTACTTC. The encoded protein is CASSQEGQGLVKTQYF.

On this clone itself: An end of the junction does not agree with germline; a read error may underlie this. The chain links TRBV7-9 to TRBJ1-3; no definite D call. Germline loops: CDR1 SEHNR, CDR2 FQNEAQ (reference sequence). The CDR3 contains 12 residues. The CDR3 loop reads CASNPPPPWPHF. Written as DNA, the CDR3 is TGTGCCAGCAACCCACCCCCCCCATGGCCGCATTTT.

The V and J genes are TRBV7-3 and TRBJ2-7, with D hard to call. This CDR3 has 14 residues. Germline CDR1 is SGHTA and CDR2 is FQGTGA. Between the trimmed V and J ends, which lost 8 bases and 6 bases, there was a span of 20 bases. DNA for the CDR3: TGTGCCAGCGGAATACACCCGAGACTTCTCGAGCAGTACTTC. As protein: CASGIHPRLLEQYF.

The CDR3 DNA reads as TGTGCCAGCTCACCGATAGCGGGAGGCCGAGAGACCCAGTACTTC. It specifies CASSPIAGGRETQYF. The chain recombines TRBV18 with TRBJ2-5; the match to TRBD2 covers 10 bases. V was pared by 3 bases and J by 4 bases, with 5 bases of the junction left unmatched. The length of the CDR3 is 15 residues. Germline V CDR1 and CDR2: KGHSH, LQKENI.

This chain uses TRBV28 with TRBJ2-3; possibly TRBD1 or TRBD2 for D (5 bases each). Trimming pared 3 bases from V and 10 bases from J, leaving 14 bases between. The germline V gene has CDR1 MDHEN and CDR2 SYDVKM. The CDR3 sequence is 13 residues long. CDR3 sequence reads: CASSFPGPKAQYF. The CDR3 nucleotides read TGTGCCAGCAGTTTCCCGGGACCCAAAGCGCAGTATTTT.

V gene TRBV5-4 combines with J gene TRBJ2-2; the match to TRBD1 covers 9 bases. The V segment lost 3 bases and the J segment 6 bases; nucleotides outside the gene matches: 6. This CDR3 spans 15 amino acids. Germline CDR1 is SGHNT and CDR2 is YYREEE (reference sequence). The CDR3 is CASSWKGTGPGELFF. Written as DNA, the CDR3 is TGTGCCAGCAGCTGGAAAGGGACAGGGCCCGGGGAGCTGTTTTTT.

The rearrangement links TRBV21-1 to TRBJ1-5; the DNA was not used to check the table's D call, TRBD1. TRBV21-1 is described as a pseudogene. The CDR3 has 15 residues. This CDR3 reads CASSKVRQGDQPQHF. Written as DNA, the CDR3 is TGTGCCAGCAGCAAAGTTCGCCAGGGTGATCAGCCCCAGCATTTT.

CDR3 in DNA: TGTGCCAGCAGCTTAGCCACAGAATATGGCTACACCTTC. Its translation: CASSLATEYGYTF. The chain carries TRBV7-8 and TRBJ1-2; D unresolved. V lost 0 bases and J 5 bases, leaving 7 bases between the germline ends. Germline V gives CDR1 SGHVS, CDR2 FQNEAQ. The CDR3 consists of 13 residues.

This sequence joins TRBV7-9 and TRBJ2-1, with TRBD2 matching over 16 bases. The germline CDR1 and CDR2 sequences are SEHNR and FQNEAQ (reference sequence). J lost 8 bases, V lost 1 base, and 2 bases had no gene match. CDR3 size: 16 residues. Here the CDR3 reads CASSLGGLAGGDEQFF. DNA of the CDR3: TGTGCCAGCAGCTTAGGGGGACTAGCGGGAGGGGATGAGCAGTTCTTC.

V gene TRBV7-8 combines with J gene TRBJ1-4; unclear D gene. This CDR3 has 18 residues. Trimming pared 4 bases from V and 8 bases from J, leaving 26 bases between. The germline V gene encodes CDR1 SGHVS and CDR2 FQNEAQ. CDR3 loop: CASSSSSVTRGFEEKLFF. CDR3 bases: TGTGCCAGCAGCTCCTCATCCGTCACGCGGGGTTTCGAAGAAAAACTGTTTTTT.

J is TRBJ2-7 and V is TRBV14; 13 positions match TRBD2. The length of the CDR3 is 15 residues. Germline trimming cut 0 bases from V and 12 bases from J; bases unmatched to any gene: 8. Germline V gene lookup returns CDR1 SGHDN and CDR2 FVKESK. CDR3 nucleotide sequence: TGTGCCAGCAGCCAAGAGGGACTAGCGGGGTCTAAGTGGTACTTC. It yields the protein CASSQEGLAGSKWYF.

The CDR3 nucleotides are TGCGCCAGCACCTATGTCGGCTCCTACAATGAGCAGTTCTTC. Protein: CASTYVGSYNEQFF. V usage is TRBV10-2 and J usage is TRBJ2-1; D is undetermined. The CDR3 length is 14 residues. In germline, CDR1 is WSHSY, CDR2 SAAADI. V lost 7 bases and J lost 0, with 10 bases in between.

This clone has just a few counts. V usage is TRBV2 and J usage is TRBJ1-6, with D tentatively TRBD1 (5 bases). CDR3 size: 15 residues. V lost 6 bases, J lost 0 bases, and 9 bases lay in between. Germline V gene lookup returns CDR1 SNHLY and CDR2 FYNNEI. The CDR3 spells CASREGSSYNSPLHF. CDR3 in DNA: TGTGCCAGCAGGGAGGGGAGCTCCTATAATTCACCCCTCCACTTT.

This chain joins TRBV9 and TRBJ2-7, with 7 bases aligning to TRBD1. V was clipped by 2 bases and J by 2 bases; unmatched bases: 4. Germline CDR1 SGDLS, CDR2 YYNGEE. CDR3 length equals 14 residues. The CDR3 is CASSVGTAPYEQYF. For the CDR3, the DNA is TGTGCCAGCAGCGTCGGGACAGCCCCCTACGAGCAGTACTTC.

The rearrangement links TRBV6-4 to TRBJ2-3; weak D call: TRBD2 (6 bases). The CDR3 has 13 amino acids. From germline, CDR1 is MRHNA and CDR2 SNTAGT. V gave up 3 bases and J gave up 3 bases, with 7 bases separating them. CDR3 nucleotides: TGTGCCAGCAGTGAGCGGGGAACAGATACGCAGTATTTT. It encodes CASSERGTDTQYF.

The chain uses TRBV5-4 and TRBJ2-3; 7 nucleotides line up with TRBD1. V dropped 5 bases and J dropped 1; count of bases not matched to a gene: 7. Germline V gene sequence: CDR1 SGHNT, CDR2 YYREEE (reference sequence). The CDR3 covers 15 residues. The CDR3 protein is CASSYLGQRTDTQYF. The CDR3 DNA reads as TGTGCCAGCAGTTACCTGGGACAGCGCACAGATACGCAGTATTTT.

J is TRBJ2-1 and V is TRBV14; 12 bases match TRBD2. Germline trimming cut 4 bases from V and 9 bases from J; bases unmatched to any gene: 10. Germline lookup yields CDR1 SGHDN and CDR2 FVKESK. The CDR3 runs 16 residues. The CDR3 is CASSLRLAGALSEQFF. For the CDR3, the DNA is TGTGCCAGCAGCCTTCGACTAGCGGGGGCGTTAAGTGAGCAGTTCTTC.

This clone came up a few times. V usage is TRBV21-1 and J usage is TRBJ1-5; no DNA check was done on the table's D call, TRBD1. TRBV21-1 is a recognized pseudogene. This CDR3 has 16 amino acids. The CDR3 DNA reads TGTGCCAGCAGCAACCGACAGGGCCTGCGAAATCAGCCCCAGCATTTT. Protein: CASSNRQGLRNQPQHF.